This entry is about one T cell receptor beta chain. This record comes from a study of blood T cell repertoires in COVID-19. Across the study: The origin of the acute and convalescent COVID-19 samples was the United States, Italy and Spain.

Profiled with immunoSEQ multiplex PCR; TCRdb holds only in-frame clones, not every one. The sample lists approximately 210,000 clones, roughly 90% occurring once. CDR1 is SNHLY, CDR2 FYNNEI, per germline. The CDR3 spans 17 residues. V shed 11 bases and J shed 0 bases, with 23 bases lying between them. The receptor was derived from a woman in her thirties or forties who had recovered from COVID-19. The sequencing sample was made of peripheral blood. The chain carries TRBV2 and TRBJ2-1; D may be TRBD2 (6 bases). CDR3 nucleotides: TGTGCCGGGTGGGGACTTTTCATAGATAGCTCCTACAATGAGCAGTTCTTC. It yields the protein CAGWGLFIDSSYNEQFF. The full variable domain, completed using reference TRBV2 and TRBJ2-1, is EPEVTQTPSHQVTQMGQEVILRCVPISNHLYFYWYRQILGQKVEFLVSFYNNEISEKSEIFDDQFSVERPDGSNFTLKIRSTKLEDSAMYFCAGWGLFIDSSYNEQFFGPGTRLTVL.